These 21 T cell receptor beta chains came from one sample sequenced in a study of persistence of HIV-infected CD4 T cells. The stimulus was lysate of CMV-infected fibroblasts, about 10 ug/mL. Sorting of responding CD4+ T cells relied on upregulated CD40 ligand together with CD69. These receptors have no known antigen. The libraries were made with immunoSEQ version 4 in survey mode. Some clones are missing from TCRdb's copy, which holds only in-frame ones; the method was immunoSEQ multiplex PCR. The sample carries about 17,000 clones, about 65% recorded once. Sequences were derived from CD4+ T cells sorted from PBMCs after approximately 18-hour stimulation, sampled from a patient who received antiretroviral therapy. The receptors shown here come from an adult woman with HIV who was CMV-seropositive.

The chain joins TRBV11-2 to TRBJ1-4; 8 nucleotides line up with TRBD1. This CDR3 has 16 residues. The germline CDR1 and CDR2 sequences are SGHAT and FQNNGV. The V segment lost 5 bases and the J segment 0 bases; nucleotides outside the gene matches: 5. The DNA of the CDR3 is TGTGCCAGCAGCCCTGGACAGGGTGCAACTAATGAAAAACTGTTTTTT. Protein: CASSPGQGATNEKLFF.

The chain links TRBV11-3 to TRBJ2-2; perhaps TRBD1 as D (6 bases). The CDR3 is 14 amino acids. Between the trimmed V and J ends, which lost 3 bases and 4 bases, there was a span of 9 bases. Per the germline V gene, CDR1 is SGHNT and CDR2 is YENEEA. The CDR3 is CASSLDRFTGELFF. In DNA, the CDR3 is TGTGCCAGCAGCTTGGACAGATTCACCGGGGAGCTGTTTTTT.

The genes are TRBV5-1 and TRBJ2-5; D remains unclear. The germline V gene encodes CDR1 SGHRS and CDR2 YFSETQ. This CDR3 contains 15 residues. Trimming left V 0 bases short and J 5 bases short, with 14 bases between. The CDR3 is CASSLGSTGVETQYF. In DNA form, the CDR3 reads TGCGCCAGCAGCTTGGGGTCGACGGGTGTGGAGACCCAGTACTTC.

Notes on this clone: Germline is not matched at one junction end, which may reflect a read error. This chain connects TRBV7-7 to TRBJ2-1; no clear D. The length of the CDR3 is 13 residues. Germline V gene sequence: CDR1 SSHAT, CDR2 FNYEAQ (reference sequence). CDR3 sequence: CASSLGRYNEQFF. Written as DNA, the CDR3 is TGTGCTAGCAGCTTGGGCAGATACAATGAGCAGTTCTTC.

The CDR3 protein is CASSQDLGLTNEKLFF. CDR3 DNA sequence: TGTGCCAGCAGCCAGGACCTTGGACTGACTAATGAAAAACTGTTTTTT. This rearrangement joins TRBV3-1 (or the pseudogene TRBV3-2) to TRBJ1-4; no clear D gene. Germline CDR1 is LGHDT and CDR2 is YNNKEL (reference sequence). Trimming took 3 bases from V and 2 from J, leaving 13 bases between them. The CDR3 totals 16 residues.

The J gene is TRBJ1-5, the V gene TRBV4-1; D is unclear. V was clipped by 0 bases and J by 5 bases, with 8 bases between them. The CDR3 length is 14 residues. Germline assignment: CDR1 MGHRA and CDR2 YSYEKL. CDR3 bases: TGCGCCAGCAGCCAAGAACAGCCCCATCAGCCCCAGCATTTT. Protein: CASSQEQPHQPQHF.

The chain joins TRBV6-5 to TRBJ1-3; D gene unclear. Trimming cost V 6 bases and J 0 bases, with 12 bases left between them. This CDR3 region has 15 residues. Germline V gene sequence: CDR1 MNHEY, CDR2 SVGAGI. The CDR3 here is CASRNEDGSGNTIYF. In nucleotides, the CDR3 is TGTGCCAGCAGAAATGAGGACGGCTCTGGAAACACCATATATTTT.

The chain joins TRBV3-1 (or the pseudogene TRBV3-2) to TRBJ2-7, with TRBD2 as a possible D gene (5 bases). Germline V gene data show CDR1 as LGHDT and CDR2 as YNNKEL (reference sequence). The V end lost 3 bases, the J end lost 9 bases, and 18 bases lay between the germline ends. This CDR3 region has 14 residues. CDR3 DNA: TGTGCCAGCAGCCATTATTCTCGGGGTGAGGGGCAGTACTTC. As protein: CASSHYSRGEGQYF.

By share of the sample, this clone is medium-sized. The CDR3 reads CASSYSMGQTEAFF. DNA of the CDR3: TGTGCCAGCAGTTACTCGATGGGGCAAACTGAAGCTTTCTTT. The chain uses TRBV6-6 and TRBJ1-1; a weak D match, TRBD1 (5 bases). Deletions cut 0 bases from V and 5 bases from J, with 10 bases between. Germline-derived CDR1 and CDR2 are MNHNY and SVGAGI (reference sequence). CDR3 length: 14 amino acids.

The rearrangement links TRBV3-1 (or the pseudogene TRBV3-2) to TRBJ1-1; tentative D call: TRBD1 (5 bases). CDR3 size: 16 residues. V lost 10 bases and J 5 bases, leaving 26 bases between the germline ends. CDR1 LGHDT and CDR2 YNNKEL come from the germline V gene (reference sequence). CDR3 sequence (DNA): TGTGCCACCCACCCCGGAGGATTGGGGGGAGGAACTGAAGCTTTCTTT. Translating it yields CATHPGGLGGGTEAFF.

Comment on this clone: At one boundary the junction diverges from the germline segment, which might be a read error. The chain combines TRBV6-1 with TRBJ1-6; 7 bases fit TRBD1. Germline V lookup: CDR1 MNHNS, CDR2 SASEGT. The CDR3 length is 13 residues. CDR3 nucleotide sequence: TGTGCCAGCCGTGACAGGGTTTCTTCACCCCTCCACTTT. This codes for CASRDRVSSPLHF.

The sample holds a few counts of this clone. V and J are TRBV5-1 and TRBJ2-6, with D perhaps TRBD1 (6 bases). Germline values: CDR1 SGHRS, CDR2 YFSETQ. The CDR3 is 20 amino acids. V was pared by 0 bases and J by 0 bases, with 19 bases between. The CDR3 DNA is TGCGCCAGCAGCTTGGTCAAAACTACGGGACACCCCTCTGGGGCCAACGTCCTGACTTTC. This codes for CASSLVKTTGHPSGANVLTF.

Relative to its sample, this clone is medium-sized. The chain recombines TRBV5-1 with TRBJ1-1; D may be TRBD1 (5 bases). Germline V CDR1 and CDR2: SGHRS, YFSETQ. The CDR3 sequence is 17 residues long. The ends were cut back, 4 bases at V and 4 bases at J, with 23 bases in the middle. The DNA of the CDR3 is TGCGCCAGCAGCGTCCTTTCGGGGACGGTGACTGGCACTGAAGCTTTCTTT. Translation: CASSVLSGTVTGTEAFF.

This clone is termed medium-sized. In DNA, the CDR3 is TGTGCCAGCTCACCATCGACAGGGGATCAGCCCCAGCATTTT. Encoded protein: CASSPSTGDQPQHF. V and J are TRBV18 and TRBJ1-5; TRBD1 agrees at 8 bases. CDR1 is KGHSH, CDR2 LQKENI, per germline. V lost 2 bases, J lost 5 bases, and 2 bases stayed unmatched. The CDR3 covers 14 residues. The full variable domain, rest sourced from reference TRBV18 and TRBJ1-5, is NAGVMQNPRHLVRRRGQEARLRCSPMKGHSHVYWYRQLPEEGLKFMVYLQKENIIDESGMPKERFSAEFPKEGPSILRIQQVVRGDSAAYFCASSPSTGDQPQHFGDGTRLSIL.

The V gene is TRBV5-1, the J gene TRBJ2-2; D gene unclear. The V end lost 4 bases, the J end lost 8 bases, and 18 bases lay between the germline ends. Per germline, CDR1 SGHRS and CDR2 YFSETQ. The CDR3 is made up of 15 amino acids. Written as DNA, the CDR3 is TGCGCCAGCAGCCTTGACCCTTCTGGTAAAGGGGAGCTGTTTTTT. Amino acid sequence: CASSLDPSGKGELFF.

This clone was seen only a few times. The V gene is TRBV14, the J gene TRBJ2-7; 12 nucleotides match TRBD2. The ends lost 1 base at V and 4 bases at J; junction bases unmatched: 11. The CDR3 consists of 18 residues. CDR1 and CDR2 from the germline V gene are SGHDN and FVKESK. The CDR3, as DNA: TGTGCCAGCAGCCAAGCTCTCCGGCTAGCGGGGGGGCTATACGAGCAGTACTTC. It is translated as CASSQALRLAGGLYEQYF.

The DNA for the CDR3 is TGTGCCAGCACCGACAGCGCTATATACAATGAGCAGTTCTTC. Translated, it gives CASTDSAIYNEQFF. The gene calls are TRBV7-9 and TRBJ2-1, with D maybe TRBD1 (5 bases). Germline CDR1 SEHNR, CDR2 FQNEAQ (reference sequence). This CDR3 is 14 amino acids long. Trimming left V 7 bases short and J 4 bases short, with 14 bases between.

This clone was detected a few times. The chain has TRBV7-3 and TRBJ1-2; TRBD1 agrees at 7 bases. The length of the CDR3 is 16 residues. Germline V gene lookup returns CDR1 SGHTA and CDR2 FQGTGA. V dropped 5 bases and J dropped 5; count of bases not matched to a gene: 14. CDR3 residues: CASSHQRTGTAYGYTF. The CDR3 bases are TGTGCCAGCAGCCATCAGCGAACCGGGACAGCTTATGGCTACACCTTC.

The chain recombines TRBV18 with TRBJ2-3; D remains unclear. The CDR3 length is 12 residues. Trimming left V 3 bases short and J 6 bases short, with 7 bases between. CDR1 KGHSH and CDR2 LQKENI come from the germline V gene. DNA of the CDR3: TGTGCCAGCTCACCCCTTTATGATACGCAGTATTTT. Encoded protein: CASSPLYDTQYF.

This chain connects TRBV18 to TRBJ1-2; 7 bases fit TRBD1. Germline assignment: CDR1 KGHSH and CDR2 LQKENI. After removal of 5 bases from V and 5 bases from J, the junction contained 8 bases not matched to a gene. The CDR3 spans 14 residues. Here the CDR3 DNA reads TGTGCCAGCTCATCATCACAGGGGTTGTATGGCTACACCTTC. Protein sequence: CASSSSQGLYGYTF.

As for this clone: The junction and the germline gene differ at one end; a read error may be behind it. The CDR3 region is CASREGQFSNQPQHF. CDR3 coding DNA: TGTGCCAGCAGGGAAGGACAGTTTAGCAATCAGCCCCAGCATTTT. The rearrangement links TRBV2 to TRBJ1-5; TRBD1 is a possible D gene (6 bases). Germline values: CDR1 SNHLY, CDR2 FYNNEI. There are 15 residues in the CDR3.